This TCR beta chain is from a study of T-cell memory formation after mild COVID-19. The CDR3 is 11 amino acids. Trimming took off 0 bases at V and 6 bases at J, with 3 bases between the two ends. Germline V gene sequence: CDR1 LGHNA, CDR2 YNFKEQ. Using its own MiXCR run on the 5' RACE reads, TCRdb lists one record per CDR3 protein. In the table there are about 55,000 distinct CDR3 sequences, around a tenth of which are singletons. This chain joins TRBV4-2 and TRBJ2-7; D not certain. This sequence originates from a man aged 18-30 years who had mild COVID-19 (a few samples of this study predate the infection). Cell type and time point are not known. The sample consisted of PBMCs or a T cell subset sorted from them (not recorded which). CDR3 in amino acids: CASSQEAEQYF. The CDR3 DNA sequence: TGTGCCAGCAGCCAAGAGGCCGAGCAGTACTTC.